One TCR beta chain is described in this entry. Sequencing was performed with immunoSEQ multiplex PCR; in TCRdb, only in-frame clones are kept and a portion is missing. The data hold about 240,000 clones, with around 87% observed a single time. The data were taken from a study of blood T cell repertoires in COVID-19. Study information: Samples of COVID-19 (acute and convalescent) were obtained from the United States, Italy and Spain.

Germline V lookup: CDR1 SGHDT, CDR2 YYEEEE. The V end lost 5 bases, the J end lost 1 base, and 7 bases lay between the germline ends. The CDR3 contains 13 residues. This receptor was obtained from a woman in her sixties or seventies with active or convalescent COVID-19. The sequenced sample was peripheral blood. V is TRBV5-6 and J is TRBJ1-3; D uncertain. CDR3 bases: TGTGCCAGCAGACTAGGTTCTGGAAACACCATATATTTT. Its translation is CASRLGSGNTIYF.